Listed here are 14 T cell receptor beta chains from one sample, sequenced in a study of blood T cell repertoires in COVID-19. TCRdb's copy holds only in-frame clones and misses some; the assay was immunoSEQ multiplex PCR. The sample consists of 70,000 to 80,000 clones, around 76% of them appearing once. The sample taken for sequencing was peripheral blood. The receptors originated from an elderly woman with acute or convalescent COVID-19.

The rearrangement links TRBV7-2 to TRBJ2-3; 10 nucleotides align to TRBD2. Germline-derived CDR1 and CDR2 are SGHTA and FQGNSA. The V and J ends lost 0 bases and 0 bases, in that order; junction bases with no gene match: 12. This CDR3 contains 20 residues. CDR3 region: CASSLAEASGSYRSTDTQYF. Here the CDR3 DNA reads TGTGCCAGCAGCTTAGCGGAGGCTAGCGGGAGTTACCGCAGCACAGATACGCAGTATTTT.

The gene calls are TRBV9 and TRBJ1-1; D is uncertain. Trimming left V 0 bases short and J 4 bases short, with 19 bases between. Germline CDR1 reads SGDLS; CDR2 reads YYNGEE. The CDR3 has 17 amino acids. In DNA, the CDR3 is TGTGCCAGCAGCGTAGGCGAGCCTTTACGCCCCGGCACTGAAGCTTTCTTT. Translating it yields CASSVGEPLRPGTEAFF.

V is TRBV3-1 (or the pseudogene TRBV3-2) and J is TRBJ1-2, with D possibly being TRBD1 (5 bases). CDR1 and CDR2 from the germline V gene are LGHDT and YNNKEL (reference sequence). With 0 bases removed from V and 6 bases from J, the gap between germline ends came to 20 bases. The CDR3 loop spans 17 amino acids. CDR3 DNA: TGTGCCAGCAGCCAAGATCCGAGTCTGGGGGGTTTTAATGGCTACACCTTC. The encoded protein is CASSQDPSLGGFNGYTF.

The chain's CDR3 is CATMGQGETQYF. CDR3 nucleotides: TGTGCTACCATGGGACAGGGTGAGACCCAGTACTTC. The chain couples TRBV12-5 to TRBJ2-5; 9 nucleotides agree with TRBD1. The J segment lost 5 bases and the V segment lost 10 bases, leaving 5 bases of the junction unmatched. Germline loops: CDR1 LGHNT, CDR2 FRNRAP. The CDR3 consists of 12 residues.

The chain links TRBV19 to TRBJ2-1; 8 bases map to TRBD2. With V trimmed by 3 bases and J by 6 bases, 13 bases remained unmatched. Germline-derived CDR1 and CDR2 are LNHDA and SQIVND (reference sequence). The CDR3 spans 17 residues. In nucleotides, the CDR3 is TGTGCCAGTAGTATGTGGGTAGCGGGATTGCGGCCCAATGAGCAGTTCTTC. Translating it yields CASSMWVAGLRPNEQFF.

This clone showed up just a few times. The chain is built from TRBV11-2 and TRBJ1-2; D call uncertain. Germline V gene sequence: CDR1 SGHAT, CDR2 FQNNGV. Trimming took 6 bases from V and 14 from J, leaving 22 bases between them. The CDR3 runs 13 residues. CDR3 amino acids: CASRTNQRAPGTF. The CDR3 region has the DNA TGTGCCAGCAGGACAAACCAACGGGCCCCGGGGACCTTC.

The rearrangement uses TRBV5-4 and TRBJ2-7; TRBD2 might be the D (6 bases). The germline V gene encodes CDR1 SGHNT and CDR2 YYREEE (reference sequence). CDR3 length: 15 residues. With 2 bases removed from V and 6 bases from J, the gap between germline ends came to 18 bases. Written as DNA, the CDR3 is TGTGCCAGCAGCTTCGGATCTAGCGCCCTCGGCGAGCAGTACTTC. Residues: CASSFGSSALGEQYF.

V usage is TRBV12-3 or TRBV12-4 and J usage is TRBJ1-1; D not certain. With 6 bases removed from V and 4 bases from J, the gap between germline ends came to 12 bases. The length of the CDR3 is 13 residues. For the CDR3, the DNA is TGTGCCAGCAGCCTCTTCGCAGGCACTGAAGCTTTCTTT. As protein: CASSLFAGTEAFF.

This clone appeared a single time. The CDR3 loop reads CASSEVERQPTFF. Here the CDR3 DNA reads TGTGCCAGCAGTGAAGTTGAGAGGCAACCTACTTTCTTT. This chain uses TRBV6-1 with TRBJ1-1; D not resolved. V lost 1 base, J lost 12 bases, and 15 bases lay in between. Germline CDR1 MNHNS, CDR2 SASEGT. The CDR3 spans 13 residues.

Remarks on this clone: The junction shows a germline mismatch at one end, possibly a read error. The rearrangement joins TRBV5-1 to TRBJ2-1; 10 nucleotides match TRBD1. Per germline, CDR1 SGHRS and CDR2 YFSETQ. The CDR3 sequence is 15 residues long. The CDR3 here is CASRLGDRGGHEQFF. The CDR3 region has the DNA TGCGCCAGCAGGTTGGGGGACAGGGGAGGCCATGAGCAGTTCTTC. The full variable domain, completed using reference TRBV5-1 and TRBJ2-1, is KAGVTQTPRYLIKTRGQQVTLSCSPISGHRSVSWYQQTPGQGLQFLFEYFSETQRNKGNFPGRFSGRQFSNSRSEMNVSTLELGDSALYLCASRLGDRGGHEQFFGPGTRLTVL.

The V gene is TRBV25-1, the J gene TRBJ1-4, with D possibly being TRBD1 (5 bases). V shed 3 bases and J shed 8 bases, with 16 bases lying between them. This CDR3 is 15 amino acids long. The V gene's germline CDR1 is MGHDK and CDR2 SYGVNS. CDR3 DNA: TGTGCCAGCAGTGACCCCTCGGGGGGGAGCGAAAAACTGTTTTTT. Amino acids: CASSDPSGGSEKLFF.

The chain combines TRBV29-1 with TRBJ1-1; D not certain. V shed 5 bases and J shed 0 bases, with 10 bases lying between them. The CDR3 has 13 residues. Germline V CDR1 and CDR2: SQVTM, ANQGSEA. CDR3: CSVSNSLNTEAFF. The CDR3 DNA reads as TGCAGCGTTTCCAATAGCTTGAACACTGAAGCTTTCTTT. The whole variable domain, filled in from reference TRBV29-1 and TRBJ1-1, reads SAVISQKPSRDICQRGTSLTIQCQVDSQVTMMFWYRQQPGQSLTLIATANQGSEATYESGFVIDKFPISRPNLTFSTLTVSNMSPEDSSIYLCSVSNSLNTEAFFGQGTRLTVV.

The chain couples TRBV10-3 to TRBJ2-7; 7 bases are shared with TRBD1. Germline V gene lookup returns CDR1 ENHRY and CDR2 SYGVKD. After removal of 10 bases from V and 5 bases from J, the junction contained 8 bases not matched to a gene. The CDR3 loop spans 12 amino acids. The CDR3 coding sequence is TGTGCCACTCAGGGACAGTTCAACGAGCAGTACTTC. Amino acid sequence: CATQGQFNEQYF.

V and J are TRBV6-1 and TRBJ2-6, with D possibly being TRBD1 (8 bases). Per germline, CDR1 MNHNS and CDR2 SASEGT. The V gene lost 4 bases and the J gene lost 4 bases, with 14 bases spanning the gap. The CDR3 sequence is 16 residues long. Written as DNA, the CDR3 is TGTGCCAGCAGTGCACAGGGGGGGTACGGGGCCAACGTCCTGACTTTC. The encoded protein is CASSAQGGYGANVLTF.